Below, 32 T cell receptor beta chains from the same sample are listed, as sequenced in a study of T cells after yellow fever vaccination (dated by TCRdb to between 2018 and 2021). The treatment or condition label, as the study defines it: live attenuated yellow fever vaccine strain. Library generation was performed with 5' RACE. The run used an Illumina NovaSeq 6000. TCRdb reprocessed the public reads (quality trimming at Q25 with fastp, clone calling with MiXCR) and kept in-frame beta chains. Merged by CDR3 protein, the rows form single entries marked with the most common genes and DNA. In all, the sample holds around 310,000 distinct CDR3 sequences, and around 4.3% of those were seen once. The ten largest make up roughly a fifth of the sample. The source material was PBMCs, sampled 15 days after the yellow fever booster vaccination. The receptors come from a man aged 18 to 35 who received the YFV17D yellow fever vaccine.

The genes are TRBV6-2 or TRBV6-3 and TRBJ1-3; 7 nucleotides agree with TRBD1. The CDR3 extends over 16 amino acids. The trim removed 5 bases at V and 0 bases at J, leaving 7 bases unmatched. CDR1 and CDR2 from the germline V gene are MNHEY and SVGEGT. DNA of the CDR3: TGTGCCAGCAGTGGACGACAGGGCGCCTCTGGAAACACCATATATTTT. Its protein product is CASSGRQGASGNTIYF.

This clonotype was recorded a few times. This sequence joins TRBV25-1 and TRBJ2-4, with 10 bases that match TRBD2. Germline V CDR1 and CDR2: MGHDK, SYGVNS. The CDR3 totals 21 residues. With 3 bases clipped from V and 0 bases from J, the junction kept 17 bases outside the gene matches. CDR3 loop: CASSELVRASGGVLAKNIQYF. CDR3 DNA: TGTGCCAGCAGTGAGTTAGTGAGGGCTAGCGGGGGAGTCTTAGCCAAAAACATTCAGTACTTC.

The chain's CDR3 is CASSPRGHEDTFF. The CDR3 bases are TGCGCCAGCAGCCCGAGGGGACATGAAGATACTTTCTTT. The chain is built from TRBV5-1 and TRBJ1-1, with a tentative D call TRBD1 (6 bases). From germline, CDR1 is SGHRS and CDR2 YFSETQ. The V gene lost 4 bases and the J gene lost 12 bases, with 19 bases spanning the gap. The CDR3 has 13 residues.

This clonotype was counted a few times. V is TRBV24-1 and J is TRBJ2-6; D uncertain. V lost 2 bases and J 0 bases, leaving 4 bases between the germline ends. The CDR3 has 15 residues. Germline lookup yields CDR1 KGHDR and CDR2 SFDVKD. CDR3 nucleotides: TGTGCCACCAGTGATTGGAGCTCTGGGGCCAACGTCCTGACTTTC. Its translation: CATSDWSSGANVLTF.

V is TRBV5-1 and J is TRBJ1-2, with a tentative D call TRBD1 (5 bases). The CDR3 covers 14 residues. The V gene lost 1 base and the J gene lost 4 bases, with 11 bases spanning the gap. Germline V gene sequence: CDR1 SGHRS, CDR2 YFSETQ. The chain's CDR3 is CASSLTRAPYGYTF. Here the CDR3 DNA reads TGCGCCAGCAGCTTGACCAGGGCTCCCTATGGCTACACCTTC.

This clonotype was observed a few times. The chain combines TRBV4-1 with TRBJ1-6; D remains unclear. The germline CDR1 and CDR2 sequences are MGHRA and YSYEKL. The CDR3 covers 14 residues. V lost 3 bases and J 6 bases, leaving 9 bases between the germline ends. In DNA, the CDR3 is TGCGCCAGCAGCCAGGAAAATTTTAATTCACCCCTCCACTTT. It encodes CASSQENFNSPLHF.

This clonotype was seen repeatedly, ten times or more. This rearrangement joins TRBV7-9 to TRBJ2-7; maybe TRBD1 (6 bases). Germline V gene lookup returns CDR1 SEHNR and CDR2 FQNEAQ (reference sequence). Deletions cut 5 bases from V and 7 bases from J, with 15 bases between. This CDR3 contains 13 residues. The CDR3 spells CASSDNRVGEQYF. The CDR3 bases are TGTGCCAGCAGCGACAACAGGGTTGGAGAGCAGTACTTC.

At least ten counts were recorded for this clonotype. The rearrangement links TRBV7-9 to TRBJ1-6; TRBD1 matches 7 bases. Germline V gene sequence: CDR1 SEHNR, CDR2 FQNEAQ (reference sequence). This CDR3 region has 14 residues. Unmatched junction bases numbered 7, after V lost 7 bases and J lost 7 bases. DNA for the CDR3: TGTGCCAGCAACCGAGACAGGGTCAATTCACCCCTCCACTTT. Its translation: CASNRDRVNSPLHF.

This clonotype was seen ten or more times. The chain combines TRBV2 with TRBJ2-7, with D unresolved. Per germline, CDR1 SNHLY and CDR2 FYNNEI. CDR3 length: 15 amino acids. The germline V and J ends were trimmed by 0 bases and 0 bases, with 9 bases remaining between them. CDR3 nucleotide sequence: TGTGCCAGCAGTGAAGCAGGCTTTTCCTCCTACGAGCAGTACTTC. Its translation is CASSEAGFSSYEQYF.

The chain is built from TRBV5-1 and TRBJ2-2, with TRBD2 identical over 7 bases. Germline trimming cut 7 bases from V and 2 bases from J; bases unmatched to any gene: 5. Per the germline V gene, CDR1 is SGHRS and CDR2 is YFSETQ. The CDR3 covers 14 residues. CDR3 in amino acids: CASRLAVNTGELFF. The CDR3 DNA sequence: TGCGCCAGCCGGCTAGCGGTTAACACCGGGGAGCTGTTTTTT. The full variable domain, in which reference TRBV5-1 and TRBJ2-2 provide the parts outside the CDR3, is KAGVTQTPRYLIKTRGQQVTLSCSPISGHRSVSWYQQTPGQGLQFLFEYFSETQRNKGNFPGRFSGRQFSNSRSEMNVSTLELGDSALYLCASRLAVNTGELFFGEGSRLTVL.

In its sample, this clonotype was seen many times. This sequence joins TRBV7-2 and TRBJ2-7; 14 bases are shared with TRBD2. Losses at the gene ends were 1 base for V and 4 bases for J; bases not matched to a gene: 12. The CDR3 is 19 residues long. CDR1 is SGHTA, CDR2 FQGNSA, per germline. The CDR3 spells CASSLVATSGGAWNYEQYF. Here the CDR3 DNA reads TGTGCCAGCAGCTTAGTCGCGACTAGCGGGGGGGCCTGGAATTACGAGCAGTACTTC.

This clonotype was observed at least ten times. The chain joins TRBV7-2 to TRBJ2-7, with D perhaps matching TRBD1 (6 bases). Per the germline V gene, CDR1 is SGHTA and CDR2 is FQGNSA. CDR3 length equals 15 residues. Trimming removed 0 bases at V and 4 bases at J, with 13 bases between. CDR3 sequence: CASSLAAGESYEQYF. CDR3 coding DNA: TGTGCCAGCAGCTTAGCGGCAGGGGAGTCTTACGAGCAGTACTTC.

The rearrangement uses TRBV4-2 and TRBJ2-6, with D possibly TRBD2 on 6 matching bases. Germline assignment: CDR1 LGHNA and CDR2 YNFKEQ. This CDR3 comprises 16 residues. The ends were cut back, 0 bases at V and 3 bases at J, with 9 bases in the middle. This CDR3 is CASSQDPGDGANVLTF. The CDR3 nucleotides are TGTGCCAGCAGCCAAGATCCGGGGGATGGGGCCAACGTCCTGACTTTC.

This clonotype was seen repeatedly, ten times or more. This rearrangement joins TRBV4-2 to TRBJ1-2; D not resolved. Trimming left V 0 bases short and J 4 bases short, with 6 bases between. From germline, CDR1 is LGHNA and CDR2 YNFKEQ. The length of the CDR3 is 13 residues. CDR3 sequence: CASSQDKFYGYTF. CDR3 DNA sequence: TGTGCCAGCAGCCAAGATAAATTCTATGGCTACACCTTC.

This clonotype was counted a few times. CDR3 amino acids: CASSPPRGSRATNYGYTF. CDR3 nucleotide sequence: TGTGCCAGCAGTCCCCCAAGGGGTAGCAGGGCAACTAACTATGGCTACACCTTC. This chain links TRBV6-5 with TRBJ1-2; possibly TRBD1 for D (5 bases). In germline, CDR1 is MNHEY, CDR2 SVGAGI. This CDR3 region has 18 residues. The V and J ends lost 5 bases and 0 bases respectively, with 22 bases between them.

The genes are TRBV7-8 and TRBJ1-5; 8 positions agree with TRBD1. V was pared by 1 base and J by 7 bases, with 12 bases of the junction left unmatched. Germline values: CDR1 SGHVS, CDR2 FQNEAQ. This CDR3 contains 17 residues. CDR3 sequence: CASSLGFGQGARQPQHF. The CDR3 coding sequence is TGTGCCAGCAGCTTAGGATTCGGGCAGGGGGCCCGACAGCCCCAGCATTTT. Full variable domain (rest looked up from reference TRBV7-8 and TRBJ1-5): GAGVSQSPRYKVAKRGQDVALRCDPISGHVSLFWYQQALGQGPEFLTYFQNEAQLDKSGLPSDRFFAERPEGSVSTLKIQRTQQEDSAVYLCASSLGFGQGARQPQHFGDGTRLSIL.

In its sample, this clonotype was seen a few times. The V and J genes are TRBV7-3 and TRBJ2-7; 7 nucleotides align to TRBD1. J gave up 5 bases and V 5 bases, and 9 bases lay outside the gene matches. The CDR3 contains 14 residues. The germline gives CDR1 SGHTA, CDR2 FQGTGA. CDR3 bases: TGTGCCAGCAGCCCAGGGGGAAGGGTGGACGAGCAGTACTTC. Amino acids: CASSPGGRVDEQYF. Supplemented by reference TRBV7-3 and TRBJ2-7, the full variable domain reads GAGVSQTPSNKVTEKGKYVELRCDPISGHTALYWYRQSLGQGPEFLIYFQGTGAADDSGLPNDRFFAVRPEGSVSTLKIQRTERGDSAVYLCASSPGGRVDEQYFGPGTRLTVT.

This chain uses TRBV28 with TRBJ2-7; TRBD2 matches at 11 bases. The germline V gene has CDR1 MDHEN and CDR2 SYDVKM. The junction had 9 bases not matched to a gene; V was cut back by 7 bases and J by 7 bases. This CDR3 has 14 residues. The CDR3 is CASTSSGGRPEQYV. The CDR3 coding sequence is TGTGCCAGCACCTCTAGCGGGGGGCGGCCTGAGCAGTACGTC.

This clonotype appeared a few times. This chain joins TRBV27 and TRBJ1-5, with D unresolved. The germline CDR1 and CDR2 sequences are MNHEY and SMNVEV (reference sequence). V gave up 5 bases and J gave up 9 bases, with 11 bases separating them. This CDR3 spans 12 amino acids. DNA of the CDR3: TGTGCCAGCAGTGCCCCCGGTCGGCCCCAGCATTTT. Encoded protein: CASSAPGRPQHF.

The sample holds many counts of this clonotype. The chain links TRBV20-1 to TRBJ2-5; D is possibly TRBD1 (5 bases). The germline V and J ends were trimmed by 4 bases and 0 bases, with 15 bases remaining between them. There are 15 residues in the CDR3. Germline-derived CDR1 and CDR2 are DFQATT and SNEGSKA (reference sequence). CDR3 in amino acids: CSATKAGINQETQYF. CDR3 sequence (DNA): TGCAGTGCTACCAAGGCAGGGATCAACCAAGAGACCCAGTACTTC.

Concerning this clonotype: A much larger clone differs by one base, so this may be a read error. The rearrangement links TRBV7-9 to TRBJ2-5; 12 nucleotides agree with TRBD2. The germline V gene encodes CDR1 SEHNR and CDR2 FQNEAQ (reference sequence). This CDR3 region has 16 residues. The CDR3 sequence is CASSARLAGDPESQYF. The CDR3, as DNA: TGTGCCAGCAGCGCCCGACTAGCGGGGGATCCGGAGAGCCAGTACTTC. The variable domain in full, with the rest retrieved from reference TRBV7-9 and TRBJ2-5, is DTGVSQNPRHKITKRGQNVTFRCDPISEHNRLYWYRQTLGQGPEFLTYFQNEAQLEKSRLLSDRFSAERPKGSFSTLEIQRTEQGDSAMYLCASSARLAGDPESQYFGPGTRLLVL.

This clonotype was observed many times. This rearrangement joins TRBV21-1 to TRBJ2-5. TRBV21-1 counts as a pseudogene. The CDR3 runs to 12 residues. The chain's CDR3 is CASSARVETQYF. The CDR3 DNA follows: TGTGCCAGCAGCGCTCGAGTAGAGACCCAGTACTTC.

V usage is TRBV29-1 and J usage is TRBJ2-2; D is unclear. V was trimmed by 2 bases and J by 4 bases, leaving 11 bases between them. This CDR3 spans 14 amino acids. Germline CDR1 and CDR2: SQVTM and ANQGSEA. CDR3 residues: CSVETDRVTGELFF. CDR3 DNA: TGCAGCGTTGAAACAGATCGAGTCACCGGGGAGCTGTTTTTT.

This clonotype was seen at least ten times. V and J are TRBV18 and TRBJ1-1, with 8 bases matching TRBD1. The CDR3 runs to 14 residues. Unmatched junction bases numbered 1, after V lost 3 bases and J lost 1 base. Germline V gene sequence: CDR1 KGHSH, CDR2 LQKENI. CDR3 sequence reads: CASSPGQANTEAFF. DNA for the CDR3: TGTGCCAGCTCACCGGGACAGGCGAACACTGAAGCTTTCTTT.

The V and J genes are TRBV19 and TRBJ2-5; 8 bases are a match to TRBD1. The CDR3 has 15 amino acids. Trimming at V came to 5 bases and at J to 2 bases, leaving 7 bases not matched to a gene. Per the germline V gene, CDR1 is LNHDA and CDR2 is SQIVND (reference sequence). DNA for the CDR3: TGTGCCAGTAGTTACGGACAGGGCCTACAAGAGACCCAGTACTTC. It is translated as CASSYGQGLQETQYF.

This clonotype showed up many times. The rearrangement joins TRBV12-5 to TRBJ2-1; D call uncertain. Germline values: CDR1 LGHNT, CDR2 FRNRAP. Trimming took 9 bases from V and 7 from J, leaving 13 bases between them. The CDR3 loop spans 12 amino acids. The CDR3 DNA reads TGTGCTAGCAGCTATTCACCGAATGAGCAGTTCTTC. This gives the protein CASSYSPNEQFF.

This clonotype came up many times. The chain has TRBV4-3 and TRBJ1-4; possible D gene TRBD1, 5 bases. Trimming removed 1 base from V and 9 bases from J, with 12 bases in between. The CDR3 spans 14 residues. Germline V gene data show CDR1 as LGHNA and CDR2 as YSLEER. The CDR3 sequence is CASSQAGFNQKLFF. CDR3 nucleotides: TGCGCCAGCAGCCAAGCAGGGTTCAACCAAAAACTGTTTTTT.

The CDR3 DNA follows: TGTGCCAGCACCCCTTGGCCGGGGGGGGGCGAGCAGTACTTC. This codes for CASTPWPGGGEQYF. This rearrangement joins TRBV6-2 or TRBV6-3 to TRBJ2-7, with 8 bases identical to TRBD2. Germline-derived CDR1 and CDR2 are MNHEY and SVGEGT. The trim removed 7 bases at V and 6 bases at J, leaving 11 bases unmatched. This CDR3 contains 14 residues.

This clonotype was seen a few times. The V call is TRBV5-1, the J call TRBJ2-3, with D hard to call. Per germline, CDR1 SGHRS and CDR2 YFSETQ. The CDR3 length is 14 residues. Trimming took off 1 base at V and 4 bases at J, with 10 bases between the two ends. The CDR3 reads CASSLTVGPDTQYF. The CDR3 region has the DNA TGCGCCAGCAGCTTGACGGTGGGCCCAGATACGCAGTATTTT.

This clonotype was seen ten or more times. The rearrangement links TRBV7-9 to TRBJ2-5, with 8 nucleotides matching TRBD2. CDR1 is SEHNR and CDR2 is FQNEAQ in the germline V gene (reference sequence). The CDR3 runs to 14 residues. V was clipped by 3 bases and J by 5 bases; unmatched bases: 5. The CDR3 sequence: CASSFGGGRETQYF. The CDR3 region has the DNA TGTGCCAGCAGCTTCGGCGGCGGGAGGGAGACCCAGTACTTC.

The chain's CDR3 is CASSEGWDRGYGYTF. CDR3 nucleotide sequence: TGTGCCAGCAGTGAGGGGTGGGACAGGGGCTATGGCTACACCTTC. The chain employs TRBV27 and TRBJ1-2; 10 positions agree with TRBD1. Looked up from germline, CDR1 is MNHEY and CDR2 is SMNVEV (reference sequence). Trimming removed 5 bases from V and 4 bases from J; junction bases left unmatched: 7. CDR3 length: 15 amino acids.

This clonotype was found many times. The V and J genes are TRBV6-5 and TRBJ2-5; D unresolved. Germline CDR1 MNHEY, CDR2 SVGAGI. V was trimmed by 0 bases and J by 5 bases, leaving 10 bases between them. CDR3 length: 14 residues. The CDR3 DNA reads TGTGCCAGCAGTTACTCGAGCATAGGGGAGACCCAGTACTTC. Encoded protein: CASSYSSIGETQYF.